This TCR beta chain originates from a study of blood T cell repertoires in COVID-19. CDR1 and CDR2 from the germline V gene are ENHRY and SYGVKD. CDR3 length: 13 residues. V was pared by 3 bases and J by 3 bases, with 6 bases between. In the original workflow: From reference gene primer amplification, estimates of nucleated cell counts were derived. Sequenced by immunoSEQ multiplex PCR; TCRdb stores in-frame clones only, minus some. For V, J and clone size, that table is used; D and trimming come from the DNA. The sample yields approximately 390,000 clones, around 90% seen once. V gene TRBV10-3 combines with J gene TRBJ1-5; D not certain. The sample comprised PBMCs or T cells enriched from blood (not recorded which). The receptor was derived from a woman aged 40 to 49 with acute COVID-19. The CDR3 nucleotides read TGTGCCATCAGTGACAGTTTCAATCAGCCCCAGCATTTT. Protein sequence: CAISDSFNQPQHF.